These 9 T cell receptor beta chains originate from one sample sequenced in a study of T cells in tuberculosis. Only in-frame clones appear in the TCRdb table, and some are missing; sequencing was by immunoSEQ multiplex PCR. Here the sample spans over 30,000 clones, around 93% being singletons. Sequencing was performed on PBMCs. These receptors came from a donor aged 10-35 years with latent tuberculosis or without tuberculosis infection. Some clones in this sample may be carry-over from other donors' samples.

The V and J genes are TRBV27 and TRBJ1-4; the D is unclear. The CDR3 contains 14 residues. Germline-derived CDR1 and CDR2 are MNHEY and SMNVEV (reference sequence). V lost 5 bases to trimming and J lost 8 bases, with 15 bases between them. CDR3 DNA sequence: TGTGCCAGCAGTCTGATTCGGACGGGAGAAAAACTGTTTTTT. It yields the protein CASSLIRTGEKLFF.

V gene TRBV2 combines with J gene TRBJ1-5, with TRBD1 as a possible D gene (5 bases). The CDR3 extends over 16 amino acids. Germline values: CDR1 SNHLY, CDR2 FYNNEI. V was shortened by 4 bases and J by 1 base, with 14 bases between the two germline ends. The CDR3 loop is CASSGTITWSNQPQHF. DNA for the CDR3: TGTGCCAGCAGTGGGACAATCACATGGAGCAATCAGCCCCAGCATTTT. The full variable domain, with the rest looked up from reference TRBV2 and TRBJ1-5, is EPEVTQTPSHQVTQMGQEVILRCVPISNHLYFYWYRQILGQKVEFLVSFYNNEISEKSEIFDDQFSVERPDGSNFTLKIRSTKLEDSAMYFCASSGTITWSNQPQHFGDGTRLSIL.

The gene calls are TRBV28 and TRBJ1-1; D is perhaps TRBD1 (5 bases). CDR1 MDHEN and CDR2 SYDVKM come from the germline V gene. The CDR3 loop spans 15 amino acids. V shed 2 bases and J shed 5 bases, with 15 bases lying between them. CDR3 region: CASSLGAAGGTEAFF. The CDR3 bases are TGTGCCAGCAGTTTAGGGGCGGCCGGTGGGACTGAAGCTTTCTTT.

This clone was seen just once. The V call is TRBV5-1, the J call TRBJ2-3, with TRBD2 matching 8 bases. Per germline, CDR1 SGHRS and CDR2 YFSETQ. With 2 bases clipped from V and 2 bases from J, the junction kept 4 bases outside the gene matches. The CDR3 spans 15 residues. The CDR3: CASSFSGATTDTQYF. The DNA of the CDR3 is TGCGCCAGCAGCTTTAGCGGGGCGACCACAGATACGCAGTATTTT.

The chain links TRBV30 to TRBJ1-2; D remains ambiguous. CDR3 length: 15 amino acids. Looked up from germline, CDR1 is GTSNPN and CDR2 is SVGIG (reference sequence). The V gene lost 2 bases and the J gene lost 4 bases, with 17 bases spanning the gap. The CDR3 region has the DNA TGTGCCTGGAGTCTGTATGGGCACCCGTTCTATGGCTACACCTTC. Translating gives CAWSLYGHPFYGYTF. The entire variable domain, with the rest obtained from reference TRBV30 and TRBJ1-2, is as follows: SQTIHQWPATLVQPVGSPLSLECTVEGTSNPNLYWYRQAAGRGLQLLFYSVGIGQISSEVPQNLSASRPQDRQFILSSKKLLLSDSGFYLCAWSLYGHPFYGYTFGSGTRLTVV.

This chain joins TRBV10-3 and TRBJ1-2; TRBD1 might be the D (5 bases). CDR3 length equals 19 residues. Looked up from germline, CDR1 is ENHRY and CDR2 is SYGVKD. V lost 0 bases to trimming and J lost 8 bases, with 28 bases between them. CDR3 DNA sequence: TGTGCCATCAGTGAGTCCGGTAGTGGGGGGGAGGCTTCCTACTTCGGCTACACCTTC. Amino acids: CAISESGSGGEASYFGYTF.

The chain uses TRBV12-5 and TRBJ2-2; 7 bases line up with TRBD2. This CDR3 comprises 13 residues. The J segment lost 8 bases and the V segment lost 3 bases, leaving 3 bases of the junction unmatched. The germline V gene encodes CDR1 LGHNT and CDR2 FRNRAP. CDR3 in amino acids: CASGFSGRGELFF. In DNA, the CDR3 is TGTGCTAGTGGTTTCTCCGGGAGGGGGGAGCTGTTTTTT.

CDR3 sequence (DNA): TGCGCCAGCAGTGAGTCAATGGGACTAGGTCGTGATACGCAGTATTTT. Encoded protein: CASSESMGLGRDTQYF. The chain carries TRBV10-1 and TRBJ2-3, with 8 positions matching TRBD2. The CDR3 sequence is 16 residues long. V lost 0 bases to trimming and J lost 6 bases; unmatched junction nucleotides: 8. Per germline, CDR1 WNHNN and CDR2 SYGVQD (reference sequence).

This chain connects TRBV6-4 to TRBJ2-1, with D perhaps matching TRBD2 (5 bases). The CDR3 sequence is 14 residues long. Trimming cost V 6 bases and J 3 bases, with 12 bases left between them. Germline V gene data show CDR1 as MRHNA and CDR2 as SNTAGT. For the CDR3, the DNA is TGTGCCAGCAGGAGGGATCTTAGCTACAATGAGCAGTTCTTC. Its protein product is CASRRDLSYNEQFF.